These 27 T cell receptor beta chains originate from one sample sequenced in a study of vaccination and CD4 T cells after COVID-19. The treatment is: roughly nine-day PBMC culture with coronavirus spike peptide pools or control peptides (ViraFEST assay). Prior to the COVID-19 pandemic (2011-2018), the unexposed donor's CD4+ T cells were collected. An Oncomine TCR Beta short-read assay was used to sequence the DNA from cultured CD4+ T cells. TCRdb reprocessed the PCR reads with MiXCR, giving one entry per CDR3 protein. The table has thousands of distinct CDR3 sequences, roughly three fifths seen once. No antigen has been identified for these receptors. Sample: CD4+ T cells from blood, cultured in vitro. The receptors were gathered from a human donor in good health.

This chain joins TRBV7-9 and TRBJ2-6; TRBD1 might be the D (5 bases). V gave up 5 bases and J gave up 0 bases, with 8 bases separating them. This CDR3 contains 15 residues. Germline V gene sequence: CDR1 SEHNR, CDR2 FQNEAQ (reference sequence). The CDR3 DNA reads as TGTGCCAGCAGCACGACAGACTCTGGGGCCAACGTCCTGACTTTC. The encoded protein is CASSTTDSGANVLTF.

DNA of the CDR3: TGTGCCAGCAGCTCTGACGCTCTCTCTGGAAACACCATATATTTT. Translation gives CASSSDALSGNTIYF. The V and J genes are TRBV5-4 and TRBJ1-3; D unclear. Trimming removed 3 bases from V and 0 bases from J, with 10 bases in between. Germline V gene sequence: CDR1 SGHNT, CDR2 YYREEE (reference sequence). The CDR3 is 15 residues long. Full variable domain (remainder filled in from reference TRBV5-4 and TRBJ1-3): ETGVTQSPTHLIKTRGQQVTLRCSSQSGHNTVSWYQQALGQGPQFIFQYYREEENGRGNFPPRFSGLQFPNYSSELNVNALELDDSALYLCASSSDALSGNTIYFGEGSWLTVV.

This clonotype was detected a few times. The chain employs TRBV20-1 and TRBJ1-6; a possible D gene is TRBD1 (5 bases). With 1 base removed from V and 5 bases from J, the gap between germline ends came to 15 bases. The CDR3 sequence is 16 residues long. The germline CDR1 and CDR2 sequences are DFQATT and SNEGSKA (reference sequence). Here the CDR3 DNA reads TGCAGTGCTAGAGCGGGGGGAGTGCTAAATAATTCACCCCTCCACTTT. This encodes CSARAGGVLNNSPLHF.

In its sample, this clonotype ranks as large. CDR3 in DNA: TGTGCCACCCGCGGAGTAGACGCCCCCTCCTACAATGAGCAGTTCTTC. This gives the protein CATRGVDAPSYNEQFF. This chain uses TRBV10-3 with TRBJ2-1, with D unclear. CDR3 size: 16 residues. Trimming took 10 bases from V and 0 from J, leaving 19 bases between them. Germline CDR1 reads ENHRY; CDR2 reads SYGVKD.

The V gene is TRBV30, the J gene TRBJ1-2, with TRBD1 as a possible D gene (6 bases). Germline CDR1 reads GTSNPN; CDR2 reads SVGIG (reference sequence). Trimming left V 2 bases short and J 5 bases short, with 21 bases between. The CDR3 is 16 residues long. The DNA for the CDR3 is TGTGCCTGGAGTCAGCGGCAGGGGAGTAAATTTTATGGCTACACCTTC. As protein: CAWSQRQGSKFYGYTF. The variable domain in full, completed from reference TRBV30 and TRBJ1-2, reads SQTIHQWPATLVQPVGSPLSLECTVEGTSNPNLYWYRQAAGRGLQLLFYSVGIGQISSEVPQNLSASRPQDRQFILSSKKLLLSDSGFYLCAWSQRQGSKFYGYTFGSGTRLTVV.

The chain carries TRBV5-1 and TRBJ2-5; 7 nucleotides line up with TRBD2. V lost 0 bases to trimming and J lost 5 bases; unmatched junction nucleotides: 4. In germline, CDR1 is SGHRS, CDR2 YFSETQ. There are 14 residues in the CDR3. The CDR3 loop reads CASSLAGRSETQYF. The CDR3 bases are TGCGCCAGCAGCTTGGCCGGGAGGTCTGAGACCCAGTACTTC.

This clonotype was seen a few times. The CDR3 DNA is TGTGCCAGCAGCTTGATACGGTCTGCTCAGCCCCAGCATTTT. This encodes CASSLIRSAQPQHF. The chain links TRBV7-8 to TRBJ1-5; D is unresolved. The V end lost 3 bases, the J end lost 6 bases, and 12 bases lay between the germline ends. The length of the CDR3 is 14 residues. Germline V gene lookup returns CDR1 SGHVS and CDR2 FQNEAQ.

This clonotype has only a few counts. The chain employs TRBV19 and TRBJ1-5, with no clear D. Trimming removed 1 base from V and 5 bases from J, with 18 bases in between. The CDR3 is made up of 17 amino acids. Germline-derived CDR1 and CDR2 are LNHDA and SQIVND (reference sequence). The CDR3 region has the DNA TGTGCCAGTAGTATAGTTGGTTCGGGCAGGTTTCATCAGCCCCAGCATTTT. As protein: CASSIVGSGRFHQPQHF.

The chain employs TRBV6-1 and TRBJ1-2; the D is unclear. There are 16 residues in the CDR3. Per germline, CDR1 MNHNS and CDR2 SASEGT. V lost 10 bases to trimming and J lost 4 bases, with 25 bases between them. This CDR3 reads CATSISPPEASYGYTF. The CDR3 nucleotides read TGTGCCACCAGCATATCCCCCCCTGAGGCTAGCTATGGCTACACCTTC.

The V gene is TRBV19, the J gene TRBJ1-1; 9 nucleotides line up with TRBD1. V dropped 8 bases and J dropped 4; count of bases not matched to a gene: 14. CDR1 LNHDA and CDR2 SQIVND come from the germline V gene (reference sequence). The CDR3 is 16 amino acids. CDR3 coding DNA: TGTGCCAGTCTCACAAGAGGACAGGGGCGCGGCACTGAAGCTTTCTTT. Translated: CASLTRGQGRGTEAFF.

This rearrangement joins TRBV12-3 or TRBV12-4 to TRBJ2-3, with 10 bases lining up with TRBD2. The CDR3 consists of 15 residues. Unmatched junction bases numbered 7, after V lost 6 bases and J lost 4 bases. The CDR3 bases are TGTGCCAGCAGGCCGAGCGGGGGGGCGGCAGATACGCAGTATTTT. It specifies CASRPSGGAADTQYF.

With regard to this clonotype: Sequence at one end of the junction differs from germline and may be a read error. The CDR3 nucleotides are TGTGCCAGCAGCCTAGCGGGTCGGAACGAGCAGTACTTC. Translating gives CASSLAGRNEQYF. This chain joins TRBV7-2 and TRBJ2-7; 8 bases are shared with TRBD2. This CDR3 contains 13 residues. CDR1 and CDR2 (germline): SGHTA, FQGNSA.

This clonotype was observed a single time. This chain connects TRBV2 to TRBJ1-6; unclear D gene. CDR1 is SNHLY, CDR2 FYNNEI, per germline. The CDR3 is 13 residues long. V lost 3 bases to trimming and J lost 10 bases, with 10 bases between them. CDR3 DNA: TGTGCCAGCAGTGATATGCGGGCATCACCCCTCCACTTT. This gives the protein CASSDMRASPLHF. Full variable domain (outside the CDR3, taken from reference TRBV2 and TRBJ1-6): EPEVTQTPSHQVTQMGQEVILRCVPISNHLYFYWYRQILGQKVEFLVSFYNNEISEKSEIFDDQFSVERPDGSNFTLKIRSTKLEDSAMYFCASSDMRASPLHFGNGTRLTVT.

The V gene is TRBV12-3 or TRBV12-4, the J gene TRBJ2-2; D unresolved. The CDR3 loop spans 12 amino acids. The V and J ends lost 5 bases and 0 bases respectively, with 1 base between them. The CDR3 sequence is CASSPNTGELFF. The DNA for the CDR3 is TGTGCCAGCAGTCCGAACACCGGGGAGCTGTTTTTT.

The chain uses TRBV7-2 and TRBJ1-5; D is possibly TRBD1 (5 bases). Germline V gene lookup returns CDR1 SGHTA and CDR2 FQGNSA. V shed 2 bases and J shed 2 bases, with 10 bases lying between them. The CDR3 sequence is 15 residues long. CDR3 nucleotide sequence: TGTGCCAGCAGCTTATGGGGGGGAGGCAATCAGCCCCAGCATTTT. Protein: CASSLWGGGNQPQHF.

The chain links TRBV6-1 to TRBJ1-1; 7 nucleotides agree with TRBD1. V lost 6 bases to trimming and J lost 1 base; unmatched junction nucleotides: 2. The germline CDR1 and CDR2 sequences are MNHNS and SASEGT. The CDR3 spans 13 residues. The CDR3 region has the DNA TGTGCCAGCAGGGGGACAGCGAACACTGAAGCTTTCTTT. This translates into CASRGTANTEAFF.

CDR3: CASSLKAAGELFF. The DNA of the CDR3 is TGTGCCAGCAGCCTCAAGGCGGCCGGGGAGCTGTTTTTT. This sequence joins TRBV7-2 and TRBJ2-2; D unresolved. CDR1 is SGHTA and CDR2 is FQGNSA in the germline V gene. Trimming took 5 bases from V and 6 from J, leaving 10 bases between them. This CDR3 has 13 amino acids.

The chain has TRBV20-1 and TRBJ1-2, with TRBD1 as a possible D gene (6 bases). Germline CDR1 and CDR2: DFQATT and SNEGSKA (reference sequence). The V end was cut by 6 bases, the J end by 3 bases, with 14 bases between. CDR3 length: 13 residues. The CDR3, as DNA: TGCAGTGCCCCGGGGGCCAGGGACTATGGCTACACCTTC. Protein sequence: CSAPGARDYGYTF.

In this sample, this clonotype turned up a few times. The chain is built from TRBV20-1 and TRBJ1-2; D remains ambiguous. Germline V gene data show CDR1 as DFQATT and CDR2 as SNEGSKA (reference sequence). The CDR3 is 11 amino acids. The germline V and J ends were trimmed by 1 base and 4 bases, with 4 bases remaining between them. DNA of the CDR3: TGCAGTGCTAGAGGTCCCTATGGCTACACCTTC. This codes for CSARGPYGYTF.

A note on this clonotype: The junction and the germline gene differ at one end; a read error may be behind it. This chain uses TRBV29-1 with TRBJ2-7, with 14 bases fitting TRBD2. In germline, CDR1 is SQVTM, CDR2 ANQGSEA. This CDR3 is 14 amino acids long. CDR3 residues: CSVRGTSGGYEQHF. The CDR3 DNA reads TGCAGCGTTAGGGGGACTAGCGGGGGCTACGAGCAGCACTTC.

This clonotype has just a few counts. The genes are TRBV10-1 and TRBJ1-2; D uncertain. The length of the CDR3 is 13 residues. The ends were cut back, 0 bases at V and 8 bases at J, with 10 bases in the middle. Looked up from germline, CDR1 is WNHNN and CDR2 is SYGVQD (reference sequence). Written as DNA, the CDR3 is TGCGCCAGCAGTGAGTCGGGAGGGATCGGCTACACCTTC. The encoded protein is CASSESGGIGYTF.

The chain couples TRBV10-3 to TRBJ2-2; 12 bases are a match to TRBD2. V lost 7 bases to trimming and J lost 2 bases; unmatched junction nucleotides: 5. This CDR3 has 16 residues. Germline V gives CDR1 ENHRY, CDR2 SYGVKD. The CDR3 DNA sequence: TGTGCCATCAATTCTGGACTAGCGGGAAACACCGGGGAGCTGTTTTTT. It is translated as CAINSGLAGNTGELFF.

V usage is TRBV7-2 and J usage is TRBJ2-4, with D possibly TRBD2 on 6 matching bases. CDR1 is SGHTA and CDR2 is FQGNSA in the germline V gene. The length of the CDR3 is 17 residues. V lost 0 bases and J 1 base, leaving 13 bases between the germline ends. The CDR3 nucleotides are TGTGCCAGCAGCTTAGCTGGGTCGGGGGTTGCCAAAAACATTCAGTACTTC. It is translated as CASSLAGSGVAKNIQYF.

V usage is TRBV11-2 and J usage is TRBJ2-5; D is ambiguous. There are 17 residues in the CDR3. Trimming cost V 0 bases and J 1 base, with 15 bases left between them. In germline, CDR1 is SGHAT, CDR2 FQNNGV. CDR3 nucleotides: TGTGCCAGCAGCTTAGATCGGGCAGCGAGCGCCCAAGAGACCCAGTACTTC. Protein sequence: CASSLDRAASAQETQYF.

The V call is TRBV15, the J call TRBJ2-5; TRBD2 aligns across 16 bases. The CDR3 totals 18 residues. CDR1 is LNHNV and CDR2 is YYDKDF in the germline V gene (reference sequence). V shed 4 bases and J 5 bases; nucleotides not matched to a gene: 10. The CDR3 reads CATSMPGLAGGLGETQYF. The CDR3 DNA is TGTGCCACCAGCATGCCGGGACTAGCGGGGGGGCTCGGTGAGACCCAGTACTTC.

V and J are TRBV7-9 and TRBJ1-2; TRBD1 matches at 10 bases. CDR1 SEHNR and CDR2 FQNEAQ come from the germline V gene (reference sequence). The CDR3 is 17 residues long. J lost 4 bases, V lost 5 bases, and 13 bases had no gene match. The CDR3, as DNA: TGTGCCAGCAGCCGCTCGGGACAGGGGTTAATCGGCTATGGCTACACCTTC. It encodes CASSRSGQGLIGYGYTF. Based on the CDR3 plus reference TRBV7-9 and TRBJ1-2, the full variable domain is DTGVSQNPRHKITKRGQNVTFRCDPISEHNRLYWYRQTLGQGPEFLTYFQNEAQLEKSRLLSDRFSAERPKGSFSTLEIQRTEQGDSAMYLCASSRSGQGLIGYGYTFGSGTRLTVV.

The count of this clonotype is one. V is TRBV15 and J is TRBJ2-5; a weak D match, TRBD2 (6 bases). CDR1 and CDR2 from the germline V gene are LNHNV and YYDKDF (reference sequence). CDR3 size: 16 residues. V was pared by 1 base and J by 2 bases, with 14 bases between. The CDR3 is CATSRVAGSGQETQYF. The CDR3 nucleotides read TGTGCCACCAGCAGAGTGGCGGGAAGCGGACAAGAGACCCAGTACTTC. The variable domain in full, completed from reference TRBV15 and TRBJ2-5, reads DAMVIQNPRYQVTQFGKPVTLSCSQTLNHNVMYWYQQKSSQAPKLLFHYYDKDFNNEADTPDNFQSRRPNTSFCFLDIRSPGLGDTAMYLCATSRVAGSGQETQYFGPGTRLLVL.